These T cell receptor beta chains were read from a single sample in a study of cytomegalovirus exposure and HLA in healthy donors. Method: immunoSEQ multiplex PCR; TCRdb's copy keeps in-frame clones and lacks some. Listed are about 79,000 clones; 4.6% falls within the top ten. Material: PBMCs. These receptors originate from a man aged 30 to 45 in good health and CMV-seronegative. Each CDR3 is given with its conserved first and last residue. The order of the fields is D gene, V gene, J gene, CDR3 protein, CDR3 DNA. The D gene is left open where the match is weak.

d_call: TRBD2
v_call: TRBV5-1
j_call: TRBJ2-1
cdr3_aa: CASSLATSRYYNEQFF
cdr3_nt: TGCGCCAGCAGCTTGGCGACTAGCCGCTACTACAATGAGCAGTTCTTC

d_call: -
v_call: TRBV11-2
j_call: TRBJ2-7
cdr3_aa: CASSLGRQLNSYEQYF
cdr3_nt: TGTGCCAGCAGCTTAGGGCGGCAGTTAAATTCCTACGAGCAGTACTTC

d_call: TRBD1
v_call: TRBV4-2
j_call: TRBJ1-3
cdr3_aa: CASSQRQGVGNTIYF
cdr3_nt: TGTGCCAGCAGCCAAAGACAGGGAGTTGGAAACACCATATATTTT

d_call: TRBD1
v_call: TRBV10-3
j_call: TRBJ1-2
cdr3_aa: CAITRPDRELVYGYTF
cdr3_nt: TGTGCCATCACCAGACCCGACAGGGAACTAGTCTATGGCTACACCTTC

d_call: TRBD1
v_call: TRBV7-9
j_call: TRBJ2-7
cdr3_aa: CASSLKQGVFTYEQYF
cdr3_nt: TGTGCCAGCAGCTTAAAACAGGGGGTCTTCACCTACGAGCAGTACTTC

d_call: TRBD1
v_call: TRBV11-2
j_call: TRBJ1-2
cdr3_aa: CASSLDGGTGSYGYTF
cdr3_nt: TGTGCCAGCAGCTTAGATGGTGGGACAGGTAGCTATGGCTACACCTTC

d_call: -
v_call: TRBV21-1
j_call: TRBJ1-4
cdr3_aa: CASSKTRTGVEKLFF
cdr3_nt: TGTGCCAGCAGCAAAACAAGGACAGGGGTTGAAAAACTGTTTTTT

d_call: -
v_call: TRBV5-4
j_call: TRBJ2-1
cdr3_aa: CASSLGFNNEQFF
cdr3_nt: TGTGCCAGCAGCCTCGGGTTCAACAATGAGCAGTTCTTC

d_call: TRBD1
v_call: TRBV28
j_call: TRBJ2-7
cdr3_aa: CASSSPGQAPYDGYF
cdr3_nt: TGTGCCAGCAGTTCCCCGGGACAGGCCCCCTACGATGGGTACTTC

d_call: -
v_call: TRBV6-1
j_call: TRBJ2-1
cdr3_aa: CASSETPYRGHGDNEQFF
cdr3_nt: TGTGCCAGCAGTGAAACTCCCTATAGAGGGCACGGCGACAATGAGCAGTTCTTC

d_call: -
v_call: TRBV29-1
j_call: TRBJ1-1
cdr3_aa: CSVARGADTEAFF
cdr3_nt: TGCAGCGTTGCCCGGGGTGCGGACACTGAAGCTTTCTTT

d_call: -
v_call: TRBV5-4
j_call: TRBJ1-2
cdr3_aa: CASSFTRDYGYTF
cdr3_nt: TGTGCCAGCAGCTTTACTCGCGACTATGGCTACACCTTC

d_call: TRBD1
v_call: TRBV4-3
j_call: TRBJ2-1
cdr3_aa: CASSQDPQGALDNEQFF
cdr3_nt: TGCGCCAGCAGCCAAGACCCACAGGGGGCGCTCGACAATGAGCAGTTCTTC

d_call: TRBD2
v_call: TRBV5-4
j_call: TRBJ2-1
cdr3_aa: CASSLSLAGGSEQFF
cdr3_nt: TGTGCCAGCAGCTTGAGCCTAGCGGGAGGGAGTGAGCAGTTCTTC

d_call: TRBD1
v_call: TRBV6-1
j_call: TRBJ2-3
cdr3_aa: CASSEPGQPITDTQYF
cdr3_nt: TGTGCCAGCAGTGAACCGGGACAGCCGATCACAGATACGCAGTATTTT

d_call: -
v_call: TRBV19
j_call: TRBJ2-2
cdr3_aa: CASIQGFTGELFF
cdr3_nt: TGTGCCAGTATCCAGGGGTTCACCGGGGAGCTGTTTTTT

d_call: TRBD1
v_call: TRBV6-5
j_call: TRBJ2-7
cdr3_aa: CASSLRTGLGGQYF
cdr3_nt: TGTGCCAGCAGTCTCCGGACAGGGCTGGGCGGGCAGTACTTC

d_call: TRBD2
v_call: TRBV4-1
j_call: TRBJ2-3
cdr3_aa: CASSQEASGGADTQYF
cdr3_nt: TGTGCCAGCAGCCAAGAGGCTAGCGGGGGGGCAGATACGCAGTATTTT

d_call: -
v_call: TRBV7-8
j_call: TRBJ2-5
cdr3_aa: CASSSGFQETQYF
cdr3_nt: TGTGCCAGCAGCTCCGGGTTCCAAGAGACCCAGTACTTC

d_call: TRBD1
v_call: TRBV7-9
j_call: TRBJ1-2
cdr3_aa: CASSGTGRYRDGYTF
cdr3_nt: TGTGCCAGCAGCGGGACAGGACGCTATAGGGATGGCTACACCTTC

d_call: TRBD2
v_call: TRBV23-1
j_call: TRBJ2-7
cdr3_aa: CASSQFPHLLAGRAYEQYF
cdr3_nt: TGCGCCAGCAGTCAATTCCCTCACCTGCTAGCGGGACGAGCCTACGAGCAGTACTTC

d_call: -
v_call: TRBV5-1
j_call: TRBJ1-1
cdr3_aa: CASSFLQGFATEAFF
cdr3_nt: TGCGCCAGCAGCTTTTTACAGGGTTTCGCCACTGAAGCTTTCTTT

d_call: -
v_call: TRBV2
j_call: TRBJ2-3
cdr3_aa: CASSYWATDTQYF
cdr3_nt: TGTGCCAGCAGCTACTGGGCGACAGATACGCAGTATTTT

d_call: TRBD1
v_call: TRBV7-9
j_call: TRBJ2-5
cdr3_aa: CASRQTGGSETQYF
cdr3_nt: TGTGCCAGCAGGCAGACAGGGGGGTCTGAGACCCAGTACTTC

d_call: TRBD1
v_call: TRBV5-1
j_call: TRBJ2-7
cdr3_aa: CASSLDRRHSSYEQYF
cdr3_nt: TGCGCCAGCAGCCTGGACAGGCGACATAGCTCCTACGAGCAGTACTTC

d_call: -
v_call: TRBV19
j_call: TRBJ2-5
cdr3_aa: CASSTYSRGGETQYF
cdr3_nt: TGTGCCAGTAGTACCTACTCCAGGGGAGGGGAGACCCAGTACTTC

d_call: TRBD1
v_call: TRBV10-3
j_call: TRBJ1-2
cdr3_aa: CAISLTGTGGDGYTF
cdr3_nt: TGTGCCATCAGTCTGACCGGGACAGGGGGCGATGGCTACACCTTC

d_call: TRBD1
v_call: TRBV5-1
j_call: TRBJ1-2
cdr3_aa: CASSLDTGTGGKGYTF
cdr3_nt: TGCGCCAGCAGCTTAGACACCGGGACAGGGGGCAAAGGCTACACCTTC

d_call: TRBD1
v_call: TRBV4-1
j_call: TRBJ1-2
cdr3_aa: CASSQVGQGNYGYTF
cdr3_nt: TGCGCCAGCAGCCAAGTTGGACAGGGGAACTATGGCTACACCTTC

d_call: TRBD2
v_call: TRBV5-1
j_call: TRBJ2-3
cdr3_aa: CASSLGLAASTDTQYF
cdr3_nt: TGCGCCAGCAGCTTGGGCCTAGCGGCTAGCACAGATACGCAGTATTTT

d_call: -
v_call: TRBV5-1
j_call: TRBJ1-1
cdr3_aa: CASSLASQGEAFF
cdr3_nt: TGCGCCAGCAGCTTGGCGAGTCAGGGTGAAGCTTTCTTT

d_call: -
v_call: TRBV2
j_call: TRBJ1-1
cdr3_aa: CASSPIQWRNSNTEAFF
cdr3_nt: TGTGCCAGCAGTCCGATACAGTGGAGGAATAGTAACACTGAAGCTTTCTTT

d_call: TRBD1
v_call: TRBV10-3
j_call: TRBJ1-4
cdr3_aa: CAISDHRDRGVEKLFF
cdr3_nt: TGTGCCATCAGTGATCACCGGGACAGGGGAGTTGAAAAACTGTTTTTT

d_call: -
v_call: TRBV7-9
j_call: TRBJ1-4
cdr3_aa: CASSLFGQVNEKLFF
cdr3_nt: TGTGCCAGCAGCTTATTTGGGCAGGTTAATGAAAAACTGTTTTTT

d_call: -
v_call: TRBV28
j_call: TRBJ1-2
cdr3_aa: CASSLGRGGGYGYTF
cdr3_nt: TGTGCCAGCAGTTTGGGGAGGGGAGGAGGCTATGGCTACACCTTC

d_call: -
v_call: TRBV7-2
j_call: TRBJ2-1
cdr3_aa: CASSLGLWGLEQFF
cdr3_nt: TGTGCCAGCAGCTTAGGGCTTTGGGGCCTTGAGCAGTTCTTC

d_call: TRBD2
v_call: TRBV29-1
j_call: TRBJ2-5
cdr3_aa: CSVEAGTRQTQYF
cdr3_nt: TGCAGCGTTGAAGCGGGGACTAGACAGACCCAGTACTTC